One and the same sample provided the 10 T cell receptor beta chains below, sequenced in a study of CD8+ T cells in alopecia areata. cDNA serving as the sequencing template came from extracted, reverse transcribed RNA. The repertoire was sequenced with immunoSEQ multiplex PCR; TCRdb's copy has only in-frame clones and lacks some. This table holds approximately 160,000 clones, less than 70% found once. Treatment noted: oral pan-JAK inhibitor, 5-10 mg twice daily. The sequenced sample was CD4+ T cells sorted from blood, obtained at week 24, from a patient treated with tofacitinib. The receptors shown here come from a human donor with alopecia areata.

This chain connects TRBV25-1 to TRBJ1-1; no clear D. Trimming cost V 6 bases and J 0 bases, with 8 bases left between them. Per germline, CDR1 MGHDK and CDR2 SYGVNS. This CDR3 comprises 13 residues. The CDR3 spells CASSLGMNTEAFF. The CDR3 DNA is TGTGCCAGCAGCTTAGGGATGAACACTGAAGCTTTCTTT. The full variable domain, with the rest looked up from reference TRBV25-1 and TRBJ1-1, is EADIYQTPRYLVIGTGKKITLECSQTMGHDKMYWYQQDPGMELHLIHYSYGVNSTEKGDLSSESTVSRIRTEHFPLTLESARPSHTSQYLCASSLGMNTEAFFGQGTRLTVV.

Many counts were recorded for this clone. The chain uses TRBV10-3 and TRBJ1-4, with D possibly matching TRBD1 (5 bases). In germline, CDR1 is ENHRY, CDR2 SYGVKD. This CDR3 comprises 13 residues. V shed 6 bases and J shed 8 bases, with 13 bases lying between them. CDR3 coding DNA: TGTGCCATCAGGGGGGGAACTGAGGAAAAACTGTTTTTT. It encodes CAIRGGTEEKLFF.

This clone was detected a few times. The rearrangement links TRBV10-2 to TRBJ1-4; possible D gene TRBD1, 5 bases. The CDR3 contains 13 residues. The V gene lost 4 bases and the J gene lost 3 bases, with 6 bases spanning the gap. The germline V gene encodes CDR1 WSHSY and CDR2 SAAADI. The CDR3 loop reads CASSVGPNEKLFF. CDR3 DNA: TGCGCCAGCAGTGTGGGACCTAATGAAAAACTGTTTTTT.

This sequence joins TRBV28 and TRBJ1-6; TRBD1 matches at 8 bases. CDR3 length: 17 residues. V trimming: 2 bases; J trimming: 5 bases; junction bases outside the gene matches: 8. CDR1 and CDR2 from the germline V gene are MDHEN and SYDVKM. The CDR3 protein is CASSLTKRTGNNSPLHF. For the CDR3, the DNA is TGTGCCAGCAGTTTAACTAAAAGGACAGGGAATAATTCACCCCTCCACTTT.

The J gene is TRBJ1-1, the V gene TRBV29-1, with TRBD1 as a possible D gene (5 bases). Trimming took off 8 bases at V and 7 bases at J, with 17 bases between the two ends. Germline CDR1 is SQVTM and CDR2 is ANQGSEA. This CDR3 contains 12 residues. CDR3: CSSSGGGGEAFF. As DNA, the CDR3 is TGCAGCTCTTCGGGGGGAGGAGGTGAAGCTTTCTTT. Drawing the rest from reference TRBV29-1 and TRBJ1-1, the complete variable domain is SAVISQKPSRDICQRGTSLTIQCQVDSQVTMMFWYRQQPGQSLTLIATANQGSEATYESGFVIDKFPISRPNLTFSTLTVSNMSPEDSSIYLCSSSGGGGEAFFGQGTRLTVV.

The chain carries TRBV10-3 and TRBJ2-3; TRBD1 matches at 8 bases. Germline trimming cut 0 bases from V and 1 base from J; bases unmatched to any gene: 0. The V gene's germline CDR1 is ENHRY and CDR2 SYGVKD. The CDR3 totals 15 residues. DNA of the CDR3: TGTGCCATCAGTGAGTCGGGACAGGGCACAGATACGCAGTATTTT. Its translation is CAISESGQGTDTQYF.

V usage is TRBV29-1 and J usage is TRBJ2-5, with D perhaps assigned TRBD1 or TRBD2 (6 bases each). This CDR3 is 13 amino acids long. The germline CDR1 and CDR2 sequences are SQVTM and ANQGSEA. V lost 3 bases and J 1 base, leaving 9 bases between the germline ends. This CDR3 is CSVDGGRQETQYF. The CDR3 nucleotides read TGCAGCGTTGATGGGGGGCGCCAAGAGACCCAGTACTTC.

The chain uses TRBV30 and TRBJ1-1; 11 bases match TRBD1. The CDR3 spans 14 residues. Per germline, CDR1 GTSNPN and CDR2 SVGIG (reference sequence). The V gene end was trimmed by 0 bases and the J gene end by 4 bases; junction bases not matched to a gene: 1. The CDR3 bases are TGTGCCTGGAGTGTTGGACAGGGGGCCACTGAAGCTTTCTTT. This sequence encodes CAWSVGQGATEAFF. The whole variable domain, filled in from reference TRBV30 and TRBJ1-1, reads SQTIHQWPATLVQPVGSPLSLECTVEGTSNPNLYWYRQAAGRGLQLLFYSVGIGQISSEVPQNLSASRPQDRQFILSSKKLLLSDSGFYLCAWSVGQGATEAFFGQGTRLTVV.

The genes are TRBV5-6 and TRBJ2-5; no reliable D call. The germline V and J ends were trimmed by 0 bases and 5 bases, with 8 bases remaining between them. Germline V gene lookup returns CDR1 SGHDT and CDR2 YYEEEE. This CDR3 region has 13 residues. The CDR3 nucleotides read TGTGCCAGCAGCTTGGTCCCACGTGAGACCCAGTACTTC. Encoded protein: CASSLVPRETQYF. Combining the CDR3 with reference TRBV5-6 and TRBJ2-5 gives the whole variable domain DAGVTQSPTHLIKTRGQQVTLRCSPKSGHDTVSWYQQALGQGPQFIFQYYEEEERQRGNFPDRFSGHQFPNYSSELNVNALLLGDSALYLCASSLVPRETQYFGPGTRLLVL.

CDR3 bases: TGCGCCAGCTCTCTAGCGGGGGGGCGGACAGATACGCAGTATTTT. It codes for CASSLAGGRTDTQYF. The J gene is TRBJ2-3, the V gene TRBV5-1, with 12 bases lining up with TRBD2. Germline values: CDR1 SGHRS, CDR2 YFSETQ. CDR3 length equals 15 residues. Losses at the gene ends were 7 bases for V and 3 bases for J; bases not matched to a gene: 6.